These T cell receptor beta chains were read from a single sample in a study of blood T cell repertoires in COVID-19. The data were produced by immunoSEQ multiplex PCR, yet TCRdb's version contains in-frame clones alone and is incomplete. The sample contains some 390,000 clones, around 87% of which appear only once. Sequencing was carried out using peripheral blood. These receptor sequences come from a woman aged 60-70 years with COVID-19, enrolled during active disease. CDR3s include the opening cysteine and the closing phenylalanine or tryptophan. A D gene is named only where the DNA matches it firmly.

d_call v_call cdr3_aa
TRBD2 TRBV10-2 CASSGMLVTSGEETQYF
NA TRBV2 CASSEWGLHSPLHF
TRBD2 TRBV7-2 CASSIPLAGGRGANVLTF
NA TRBV9 CASSTTDNQPQHF
TRBD1 TRBV7-9 CASSPTGGDVPRFF
TRBD1 TRBV6-5 CASSRGHGETQYF
NA TRBV9 CASSVDAGWNEQYF
NA TRBV7-2 CASSLSFNEQFF
NA TRBV27 CASSPPGGFYGYTF
TRBD1 TRBV29-1 CSVGQRGLVEQYF
NA TRBV19 CASSTTPVRADFEQYF
NA TRBV5-1 CASSLVQGPYEQYF
TRBD1 TRBV5-1 CASSTRQGAKEGYTF
NA TRBV11-3 CASSLGRGASPTDTQYF
TRBD1 TRBV5-1 CASSQTGEASYEQYF
TRBD1 TRBV3-1/TRBV3-2 CASSGPGTGHEQYF
NA TRBV19 CASSSEGGANTEAFF
NA TRBV30 CAWSHPAWGNTIYF
TRBD2 TRBV4-2 CASGLAGGTGELFF
TRBD1 TRBV5-1 CASTGTGGPYEQYF
TRBD2 TRBV28 CASSSSSGGLRIQYF
NA TRBV29-1 CSVQSGTGPSGLTYEQYF
NA TRBV19 CASSNRENQPQHF
NA TRBV2 CASSDPWGLTLNTGELFF
TRBD1 TRBV5-1 CASSLVVTGGRELFF
TRBD1 TRBV10-3 CATRSTGGRVEGYTF
NA TRBV28 CASSWERESSGNTIYF